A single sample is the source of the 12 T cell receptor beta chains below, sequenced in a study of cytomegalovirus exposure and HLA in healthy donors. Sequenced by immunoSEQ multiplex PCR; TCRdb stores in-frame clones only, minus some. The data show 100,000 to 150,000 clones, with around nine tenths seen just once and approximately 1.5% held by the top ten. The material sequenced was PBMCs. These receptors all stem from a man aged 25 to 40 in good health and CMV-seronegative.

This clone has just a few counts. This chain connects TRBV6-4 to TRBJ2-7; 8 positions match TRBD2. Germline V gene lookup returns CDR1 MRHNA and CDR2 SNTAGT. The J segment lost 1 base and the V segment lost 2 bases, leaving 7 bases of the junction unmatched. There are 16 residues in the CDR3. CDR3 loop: CASSDRGGLPSYEQYF. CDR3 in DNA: TGTGCCAGCAGTGACCGGGGGGGACTTCCTTCCTACGAGCAGTACTTC.

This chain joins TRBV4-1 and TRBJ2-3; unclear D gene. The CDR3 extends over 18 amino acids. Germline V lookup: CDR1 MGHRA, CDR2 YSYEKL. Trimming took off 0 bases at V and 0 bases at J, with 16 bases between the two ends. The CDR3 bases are TGCGCCAGCAGCCAAGATTCTCCCGCCGCCTATAGCACAGATACGCAGTATTTT. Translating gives CASSQDSPAAYSTDTQYF.

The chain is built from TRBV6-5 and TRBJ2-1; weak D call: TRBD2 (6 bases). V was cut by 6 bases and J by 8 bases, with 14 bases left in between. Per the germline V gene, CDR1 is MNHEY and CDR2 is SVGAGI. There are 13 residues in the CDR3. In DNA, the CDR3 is TGTGCCAGCAGGCGGGGCTCTAGGGATGAGCAGTTCTTC. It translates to CASRRGSRDEQFF.

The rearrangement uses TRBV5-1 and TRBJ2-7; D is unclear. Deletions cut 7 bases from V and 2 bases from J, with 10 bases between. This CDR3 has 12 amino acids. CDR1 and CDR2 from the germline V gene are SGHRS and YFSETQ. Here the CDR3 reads CASASEPYEQYF. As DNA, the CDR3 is TGCGCCAGCGCTTCCGAGCCCTACGAGCAGTACTTC.

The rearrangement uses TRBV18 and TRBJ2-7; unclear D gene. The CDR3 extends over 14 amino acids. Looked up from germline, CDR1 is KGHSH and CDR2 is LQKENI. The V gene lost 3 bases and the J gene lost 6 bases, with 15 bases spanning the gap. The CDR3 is CASSPYLSEAEQYF. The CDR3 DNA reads TGTGCCAGCTCACCTTACCTATCAGAGGCCGAGCAGTACTTC.

The CDR3 loop is CSAVGDTEAFF. CDR3 coding DNA: TGCAGTGCCGTGGGAGACACTGAAGCTTTCTTT. J is TRBJ1-1 and V is TRBV20-1; D unclear. Trimming removed 6 bases from V and 3 bases from J, with 8 bases in between. This CDR3 contains 11 residues. CDR1 and CDR2 (germline): DFQATT, SNEGSKA (reference sequence).

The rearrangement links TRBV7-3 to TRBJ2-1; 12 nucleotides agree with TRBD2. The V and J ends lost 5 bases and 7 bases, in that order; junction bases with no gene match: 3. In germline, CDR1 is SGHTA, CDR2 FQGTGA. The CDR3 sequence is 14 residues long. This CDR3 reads CASSPLAGGNEQFF. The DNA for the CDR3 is TGTGCCAGCAGCCCACTAGCGGGGGGAAATGAGCAGTTCTTC.

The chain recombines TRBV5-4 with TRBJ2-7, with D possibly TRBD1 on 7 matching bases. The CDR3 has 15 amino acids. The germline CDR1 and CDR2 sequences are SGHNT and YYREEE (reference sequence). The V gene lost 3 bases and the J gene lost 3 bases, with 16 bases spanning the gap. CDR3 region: CASSSGRDRNYEQYF. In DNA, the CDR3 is TGTGCCAGCAGCTCGGGGCGGGACAGAAACTACGAGCAGTACTTC.

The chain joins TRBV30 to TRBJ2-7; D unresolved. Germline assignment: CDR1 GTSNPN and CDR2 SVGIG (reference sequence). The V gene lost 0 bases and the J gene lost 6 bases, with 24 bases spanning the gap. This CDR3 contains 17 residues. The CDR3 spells CAWSVRVLSIQISEQYF. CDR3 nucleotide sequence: TGTGCCTGGAGTGTACGGGTTCTGAGTATTCAGATAAGCGAGCAGTACTTC.

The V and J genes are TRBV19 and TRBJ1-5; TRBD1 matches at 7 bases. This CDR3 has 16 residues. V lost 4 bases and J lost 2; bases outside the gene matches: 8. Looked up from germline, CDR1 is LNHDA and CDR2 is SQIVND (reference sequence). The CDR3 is CASSTGQVGGNQPQHF. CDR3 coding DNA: TGTGCCAGTAGTACCGGACAGGTCGGGGGCAATCAGCCCCAGCATTTT.

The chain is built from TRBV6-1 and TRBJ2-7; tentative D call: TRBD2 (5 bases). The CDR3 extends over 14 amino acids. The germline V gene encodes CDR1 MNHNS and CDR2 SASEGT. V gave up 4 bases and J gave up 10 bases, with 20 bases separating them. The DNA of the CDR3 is TGTGCCAGCAGTGGCAGTGTTGCGGGTCGGTCACAGTACTTC. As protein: CASSGSVAGRSQYF.

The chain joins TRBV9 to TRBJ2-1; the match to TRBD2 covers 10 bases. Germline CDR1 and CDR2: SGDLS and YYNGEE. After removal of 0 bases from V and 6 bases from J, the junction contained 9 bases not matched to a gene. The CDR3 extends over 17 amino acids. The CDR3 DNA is TGTGCCAGCAGCGTAGTGCCTTTCAGCGGGGGGGGCAATGAGCAGTTCTTC. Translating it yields CASSVVPFSGGGNEQFF.